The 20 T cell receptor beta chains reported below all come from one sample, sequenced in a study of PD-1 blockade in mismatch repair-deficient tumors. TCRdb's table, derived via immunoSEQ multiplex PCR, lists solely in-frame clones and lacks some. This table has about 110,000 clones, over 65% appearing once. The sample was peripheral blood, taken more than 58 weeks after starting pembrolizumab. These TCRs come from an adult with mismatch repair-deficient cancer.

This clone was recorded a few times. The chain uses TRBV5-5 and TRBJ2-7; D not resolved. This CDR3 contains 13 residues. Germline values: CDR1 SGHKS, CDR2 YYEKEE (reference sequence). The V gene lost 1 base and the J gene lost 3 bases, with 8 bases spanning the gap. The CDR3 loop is CASSLIESYEQYF. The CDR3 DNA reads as TGTGCCAGCAGCTTGATAGAGAGCTACGAGCAGTACTTC. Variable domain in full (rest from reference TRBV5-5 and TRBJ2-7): DAGVTQSPTHLIKTRGQQVTLRCSPISGHKSVSWYQQVLGQGPQFIFQYYEKEERGRGNFPDRFSARQFPNYSSELNVNALLLGDSALYLCASSLIESYEQYFGPGTRLTVT.

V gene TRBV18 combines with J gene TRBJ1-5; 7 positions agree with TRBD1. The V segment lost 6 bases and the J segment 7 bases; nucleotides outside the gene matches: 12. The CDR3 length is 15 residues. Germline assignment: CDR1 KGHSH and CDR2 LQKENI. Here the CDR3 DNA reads TGTGCCAGCTCGAGTATGGAGGGGGCTTTCCAGCCCCAGCATTTT. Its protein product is CASSSMEGAFQPQHF.

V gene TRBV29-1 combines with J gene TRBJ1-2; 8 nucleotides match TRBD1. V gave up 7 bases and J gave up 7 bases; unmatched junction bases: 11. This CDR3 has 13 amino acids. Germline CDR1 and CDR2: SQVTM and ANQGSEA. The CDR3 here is CSAGQGGVRGYTF. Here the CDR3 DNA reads TGCAGCGCTGGACAGGGAGGAGTACGTGGCTACACCTTC.

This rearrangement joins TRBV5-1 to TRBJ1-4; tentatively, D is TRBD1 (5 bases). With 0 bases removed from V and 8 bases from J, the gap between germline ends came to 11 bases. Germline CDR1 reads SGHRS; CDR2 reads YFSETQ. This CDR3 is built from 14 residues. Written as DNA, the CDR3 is TGCGCCAGCAGCTTGGGGGGCGCGGAGGAAAAACTGTTTTTT. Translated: CASSLGGAEEKLFF.

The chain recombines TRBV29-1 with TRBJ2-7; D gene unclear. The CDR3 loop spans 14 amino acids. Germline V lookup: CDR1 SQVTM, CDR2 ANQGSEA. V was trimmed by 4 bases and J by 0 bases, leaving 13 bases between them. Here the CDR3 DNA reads TGCAGCGTTGCAAGAGACGTTGGCTCCTACGAGCAGTACTTC. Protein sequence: CSVARDVGSYEQYF.

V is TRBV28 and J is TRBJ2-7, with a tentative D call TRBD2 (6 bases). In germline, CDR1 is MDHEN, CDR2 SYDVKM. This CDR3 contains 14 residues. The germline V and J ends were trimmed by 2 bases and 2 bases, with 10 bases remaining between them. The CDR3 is CASSLERRAYEQYF. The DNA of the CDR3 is TGTGCCAGCAGTTTAGAGCGGAGGGCCTACGAGCAGTACTTC.

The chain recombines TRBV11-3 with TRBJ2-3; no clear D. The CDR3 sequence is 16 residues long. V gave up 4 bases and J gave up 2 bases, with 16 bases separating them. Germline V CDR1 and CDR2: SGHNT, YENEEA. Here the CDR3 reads CASSSQASSITDTQYF. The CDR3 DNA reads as TGTGCCAGCAGCTCCCAAGCCTCTTCGATCACAGATACGCAGTATTTT.

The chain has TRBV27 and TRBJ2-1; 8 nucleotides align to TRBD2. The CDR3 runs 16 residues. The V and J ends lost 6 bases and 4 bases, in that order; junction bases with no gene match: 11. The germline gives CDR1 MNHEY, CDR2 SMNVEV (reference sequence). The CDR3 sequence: CASRPAVAGPYNEQFF. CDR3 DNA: TGTGCCAGCAGGCCCGCTGTAGCGGGGCCTTACAATGAGCAGTTCTTC.

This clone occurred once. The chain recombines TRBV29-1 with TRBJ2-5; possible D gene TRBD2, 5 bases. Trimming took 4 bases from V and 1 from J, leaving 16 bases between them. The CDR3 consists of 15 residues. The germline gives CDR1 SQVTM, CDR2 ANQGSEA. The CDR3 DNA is TGCAGCGTTGTTCGAGGGATGGGGAGCCAAGAGACCCAGTACTTC. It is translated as CSVVRGMGSQETQYF.

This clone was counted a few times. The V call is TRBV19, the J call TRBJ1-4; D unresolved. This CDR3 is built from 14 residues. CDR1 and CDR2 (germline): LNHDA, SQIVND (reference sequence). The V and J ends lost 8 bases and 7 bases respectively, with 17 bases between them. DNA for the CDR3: TGTGCCAGTGGGGATAGGGCACTACGTGAAAAACTGTTTTTT. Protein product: CASGDRALREKLFF.

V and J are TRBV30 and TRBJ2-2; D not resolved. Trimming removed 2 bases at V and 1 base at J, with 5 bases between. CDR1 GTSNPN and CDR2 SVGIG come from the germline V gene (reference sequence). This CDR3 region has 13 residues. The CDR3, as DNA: TGTGCCTGGAGTCCCGGGAACACCGGGGAGCTGTTTTTT. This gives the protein CAWSPGNTGELFF.

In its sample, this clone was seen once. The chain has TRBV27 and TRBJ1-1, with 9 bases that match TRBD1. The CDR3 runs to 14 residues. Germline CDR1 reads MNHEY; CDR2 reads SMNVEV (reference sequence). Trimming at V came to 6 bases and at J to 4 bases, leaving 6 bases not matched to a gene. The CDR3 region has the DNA TGTGCCAGCAGGGGGACAGGGCCGGGCACTGAAGCTTTCTTT. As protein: CASRGTGPGTEAFF.

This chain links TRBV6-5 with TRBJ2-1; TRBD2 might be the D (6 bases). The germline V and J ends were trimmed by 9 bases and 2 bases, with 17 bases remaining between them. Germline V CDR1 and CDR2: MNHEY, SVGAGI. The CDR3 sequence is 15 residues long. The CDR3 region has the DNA TGTGCCAGTTCCGAGGCGCGGGGAACCTACAATGAGCAGTTCTTC. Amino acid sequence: CASSEARGTYNEQFF.

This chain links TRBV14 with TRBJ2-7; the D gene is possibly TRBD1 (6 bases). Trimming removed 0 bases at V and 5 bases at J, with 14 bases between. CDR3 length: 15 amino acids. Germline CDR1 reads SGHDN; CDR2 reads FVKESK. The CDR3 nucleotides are TGTGCCAGCAGCCAAGAGTACAGGGTTTTCGACGAGCAGTACTTC. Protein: CASSQEYRVFDEQYF.

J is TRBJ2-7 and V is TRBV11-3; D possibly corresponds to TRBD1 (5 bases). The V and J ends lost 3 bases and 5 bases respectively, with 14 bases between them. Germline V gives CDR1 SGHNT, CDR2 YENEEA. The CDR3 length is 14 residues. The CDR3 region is CASSFEAGLNEQYF. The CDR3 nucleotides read TGTGCCAGCAGCTTTGAAGCAGGGTTGAACGAGCAGTACTTC.

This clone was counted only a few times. CDR3 bases: TGTGCCAGCAGCTCCCGCGGACGGGCGGAGCAGTTCTTC. It translates to CASSSRGRAEQFF. The rearrangement joins TRBV7-2 to TRBJ2-1; D gene unclear. Germline CDR1 is SGHTA and CDR2 is FQGNSA. This CDR3 has 13 residues. Trimming shortened V by 4 bases and J by 10 bases, and 14 bases separated the two germline ends.

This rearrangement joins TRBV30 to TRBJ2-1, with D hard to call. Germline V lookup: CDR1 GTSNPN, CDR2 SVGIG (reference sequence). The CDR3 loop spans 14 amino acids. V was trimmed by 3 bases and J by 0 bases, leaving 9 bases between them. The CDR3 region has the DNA TGTGCCTGGAGAATAGGGATCTCCTACAATGAGCAGTTCTTC. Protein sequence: CAWRIGISYNEQFF.

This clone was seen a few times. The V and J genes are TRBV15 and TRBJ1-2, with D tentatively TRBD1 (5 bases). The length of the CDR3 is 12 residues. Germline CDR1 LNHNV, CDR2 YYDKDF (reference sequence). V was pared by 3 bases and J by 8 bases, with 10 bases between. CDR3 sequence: CATSRGEVGYTF. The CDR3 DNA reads TGTGCCACCAGCAGGGGGGAGGTAGGCTACACCTTC.

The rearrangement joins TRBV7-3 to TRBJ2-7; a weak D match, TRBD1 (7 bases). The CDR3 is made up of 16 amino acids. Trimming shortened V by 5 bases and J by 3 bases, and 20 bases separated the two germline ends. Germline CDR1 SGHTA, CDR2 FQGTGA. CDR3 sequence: CASSTPHGGQIYEQYF. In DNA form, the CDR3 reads TGTGCCAGCAGCACCCCCCACGGGGGACAGATCTACGAGCAGTACTTC.

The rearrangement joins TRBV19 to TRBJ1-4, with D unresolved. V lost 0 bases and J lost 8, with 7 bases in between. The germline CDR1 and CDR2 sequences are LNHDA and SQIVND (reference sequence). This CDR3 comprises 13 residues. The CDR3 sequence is CASSIDLEEKLFF. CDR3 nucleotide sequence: TGTGCCAGTAGTATAGATCTAGAGGAAAAACTGTTTTTT. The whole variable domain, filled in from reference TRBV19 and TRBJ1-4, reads DGGITQSPKYLFRKEGQNVTLSCEQNLNHDAMYWYRQDPGQGLRLIYYSQIVNDFQKGDIAEGYSVSREKKESFPLTVTSAQKNPTAFYLCASSIDLEEKLFFGSGTQLSVL.